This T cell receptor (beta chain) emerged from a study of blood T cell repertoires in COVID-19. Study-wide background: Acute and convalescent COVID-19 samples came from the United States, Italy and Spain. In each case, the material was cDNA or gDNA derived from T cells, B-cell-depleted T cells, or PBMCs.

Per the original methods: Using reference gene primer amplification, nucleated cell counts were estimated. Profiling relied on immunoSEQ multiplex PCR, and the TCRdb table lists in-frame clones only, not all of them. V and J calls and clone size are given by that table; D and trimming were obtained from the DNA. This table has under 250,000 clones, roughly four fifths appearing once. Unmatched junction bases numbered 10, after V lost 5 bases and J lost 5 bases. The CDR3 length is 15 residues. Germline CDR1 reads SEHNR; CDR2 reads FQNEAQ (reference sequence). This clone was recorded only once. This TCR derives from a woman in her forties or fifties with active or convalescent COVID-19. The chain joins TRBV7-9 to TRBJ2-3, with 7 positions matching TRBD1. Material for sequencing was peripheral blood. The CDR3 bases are TGTGCCAGCAGCGCCCCGACAGGGTACGGAGATACGCAGTATTTT. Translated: CASSAPTGYGDTQYF.